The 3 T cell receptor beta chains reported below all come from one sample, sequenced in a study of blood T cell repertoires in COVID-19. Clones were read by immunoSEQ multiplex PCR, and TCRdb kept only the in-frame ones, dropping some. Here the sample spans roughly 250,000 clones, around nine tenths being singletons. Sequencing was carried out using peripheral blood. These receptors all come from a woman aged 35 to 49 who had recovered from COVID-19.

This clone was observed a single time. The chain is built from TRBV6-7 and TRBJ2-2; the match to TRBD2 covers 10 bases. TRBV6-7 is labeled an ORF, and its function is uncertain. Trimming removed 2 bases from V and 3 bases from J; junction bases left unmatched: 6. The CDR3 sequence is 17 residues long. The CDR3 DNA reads TGTGCCAGCAGTTACCGGGGTAGCGGGGGGTACACCGGGGAGCTGTTTTTT. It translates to CASSYRGSGGYTGELFF.

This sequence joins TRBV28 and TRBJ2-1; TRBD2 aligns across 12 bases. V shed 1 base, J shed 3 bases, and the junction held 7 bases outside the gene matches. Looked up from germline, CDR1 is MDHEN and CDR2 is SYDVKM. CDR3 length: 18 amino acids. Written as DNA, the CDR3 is TGTGCCAGCAGTTTATTCTTTACTAGCGGGGGGTTCTACAATGAGCAGTTCTTC. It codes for CASSLFFTSGGFYNEQFF.

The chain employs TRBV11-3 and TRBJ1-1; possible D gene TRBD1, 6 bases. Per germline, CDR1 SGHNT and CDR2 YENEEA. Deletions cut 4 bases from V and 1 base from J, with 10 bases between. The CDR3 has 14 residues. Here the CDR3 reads CASSYRVGNTEAFF. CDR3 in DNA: TGTGCCAGCAGCTACAGGGTGGGGAACACTGAAGCTTTCTTT.